Below are 2 T cell receptor beta chains sequenced from a single sample in a study of sequential checkpoint blockade in melanoma. Treatment meaning: randomized to nivolumab then ipilimumab (arm A) or the reverse (arm B). The protocol was immunoSEQ multiplex PCR, while the TCRdb copy is restricted to in-frame clones and leaves out a portion. The sample has 6,000 or so clones, about 21% seen once; the top ten hold approximately 10%. Sequenced here: tumor tissue (inferred from file names), sampled from a patient given nivolumab and ipilimumab in sequence. The receptors were sampled from a human donor with melanoma.

This clone is classed as medium-sized. The chain combines TRBV11-3 with TRBJ1-2, with 9 bases that match TRBD1. V shed 5 bases and J 5 bases; nucleotides not matched to a gene: 6. The CDR3 extends over 14 amino acids. Germline V gene sequence: CDR1 SGHNT, CDR2 YENEEA. The CDR3 is CASSPGDRGYGYTF. The CDR3 DNA reads TGTGCCAGCAGCCCGGGCGACAGGGGGTATGGCTACACCTTC.

V and J are TRBV28 and TRBJ1-2; perhaps TRBD1 as D (5 bases). Trimming cost V 3 bases and J 5 bases, with 7 bases left between them. Germline values: CDR1 MDHEN, CDR2 SYDVKM. The CDR3 runs 12 residues. CDR3 DNA: TGTGCCAGCAGTTTGGGGGGGTATGGCTACACCTTC. The encoded protein is CASSLGGYGYTF.